Listed here is a single T cell receptor (beta chain). What it recognizes is unknown. These data originate in a study of CD8 T cells in Susac syndrome. Study-wide results and caveats: That the number of individuals in its TCR sequencing and HLA analysis was relatively small was acknowledged by the study.

The RNA input was about 0.5 to 1 ug, and it was reverse transcribed with random hexamers. The TCR beta CDR3 was amplified by immunoSEQ multiplex PCR across 54 Vbeta, 13 Jbeta. TCRdb re-called the immunoSEQ multiplex PCR reads with MiXCR, one entry per CDR3 protein. This table has under 250,000 distinct CDR3 sequences, 93% appearing once. The germline CDR1 and CDR2 sequences are DFQATT and SNEGSKA (reference sequence). V was trimmed by 0 bases and J by 4 bases, leaving 21 bases between them. CDR3 size: 17 residues. Relapsing-remitting disease, either stable or active, was present in the treatment-naive patients who were the multiple sclerosis controls. Both CD4+ and CD8+ T cells were negatively isolated, and TEMRA cells underwent FACS enrichment.

V is TRBV20-1 and J is TRBJ1-1, with D tentatively TRBD1 (6 bases). What was sequenced was CD4+ T cells from PBMCs. The source is a human donor with multiple sclerosis. The DNA for the CDR3 is TGCAGTGCTAGAGATCTTGTTTTTAGGACAGAGGGCACTGAAGCTTTCTTT. This encodes CSARDLVFRTEGTEAFF.